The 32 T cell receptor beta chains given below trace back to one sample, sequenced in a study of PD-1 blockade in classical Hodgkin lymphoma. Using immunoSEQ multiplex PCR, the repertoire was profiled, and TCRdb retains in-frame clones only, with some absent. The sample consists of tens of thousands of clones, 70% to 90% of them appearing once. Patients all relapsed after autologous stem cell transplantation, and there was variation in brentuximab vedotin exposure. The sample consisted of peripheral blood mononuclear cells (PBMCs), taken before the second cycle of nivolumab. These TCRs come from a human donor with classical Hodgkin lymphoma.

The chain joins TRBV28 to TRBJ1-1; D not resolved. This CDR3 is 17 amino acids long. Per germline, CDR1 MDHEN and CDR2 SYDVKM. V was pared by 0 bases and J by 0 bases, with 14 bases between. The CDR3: CASSLCPANEMNTEAFF. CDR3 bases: TGTGCCAGCAGTTTATGCCCCGCCAACGAGATGAACACTGAAGCTTTCTTT.

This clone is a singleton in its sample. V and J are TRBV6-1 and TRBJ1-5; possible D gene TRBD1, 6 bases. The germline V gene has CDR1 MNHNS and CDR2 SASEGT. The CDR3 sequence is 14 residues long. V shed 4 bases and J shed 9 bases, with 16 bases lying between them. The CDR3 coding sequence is TGTGCCAGCAGTGTGGGGGGCCCCCCATGGCCCCAGCATTTT. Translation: CASSVGGPPWPQHF.

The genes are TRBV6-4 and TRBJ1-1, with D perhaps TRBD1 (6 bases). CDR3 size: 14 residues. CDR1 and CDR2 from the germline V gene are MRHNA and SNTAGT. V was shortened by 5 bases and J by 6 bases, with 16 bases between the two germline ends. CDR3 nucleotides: TGTGCCAGCAGTCACCAGGGGACGGGTTCTGAAGCTTTCTTT. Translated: CASSHQGTGSEAFF.

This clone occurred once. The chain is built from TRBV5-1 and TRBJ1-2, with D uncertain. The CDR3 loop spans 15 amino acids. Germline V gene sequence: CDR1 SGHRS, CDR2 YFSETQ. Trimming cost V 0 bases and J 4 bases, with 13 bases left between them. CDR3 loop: CASSLDAGATYGYTF. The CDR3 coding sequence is TGCGCCAGCAGCTTGGATGCAGGAGCAACCTATGGCTACACCTTC.

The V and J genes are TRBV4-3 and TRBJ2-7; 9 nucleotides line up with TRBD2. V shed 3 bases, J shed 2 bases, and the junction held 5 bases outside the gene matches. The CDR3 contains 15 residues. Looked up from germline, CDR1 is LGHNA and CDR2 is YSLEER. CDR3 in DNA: TGCGCCAGCAGCCAGGGACTAGCCGAGACCTACGAGCAGTACGTC. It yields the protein CASSQGLAETYEQYV.

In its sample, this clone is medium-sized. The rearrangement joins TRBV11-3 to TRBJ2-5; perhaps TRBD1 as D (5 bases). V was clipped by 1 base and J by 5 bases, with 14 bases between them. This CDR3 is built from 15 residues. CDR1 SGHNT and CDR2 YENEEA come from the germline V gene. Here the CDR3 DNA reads TGTGCCAGCAGCTTAGTAGCAGGGCTATACGAGACCCAGTACTTC. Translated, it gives CASSLVAGLYETQYF.

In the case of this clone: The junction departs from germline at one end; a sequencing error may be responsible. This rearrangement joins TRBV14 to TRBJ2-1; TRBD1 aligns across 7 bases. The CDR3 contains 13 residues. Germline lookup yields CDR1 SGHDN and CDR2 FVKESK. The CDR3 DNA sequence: TGTGCCAGCAGACAAGCAGGGGGCAATGAGCAGTTCTTC. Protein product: CASRQAGGNEQFF.

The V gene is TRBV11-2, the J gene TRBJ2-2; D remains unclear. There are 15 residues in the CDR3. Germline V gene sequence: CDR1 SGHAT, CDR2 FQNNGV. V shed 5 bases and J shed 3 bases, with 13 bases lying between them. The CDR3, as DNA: TGTGCCAGCAGCACAGTCCAGGTTTACACCGGGGAGCTGTTTTTT. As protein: CASSTVQVYTGELFF.

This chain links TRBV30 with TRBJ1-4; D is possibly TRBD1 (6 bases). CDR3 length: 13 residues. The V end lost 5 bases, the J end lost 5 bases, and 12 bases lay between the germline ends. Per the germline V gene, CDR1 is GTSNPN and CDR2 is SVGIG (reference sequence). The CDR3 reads CAWSGHQNEKLFF. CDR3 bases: TGTGCCTGGTCGGGACACCAGAATGAAAAACTGTTTTTT.

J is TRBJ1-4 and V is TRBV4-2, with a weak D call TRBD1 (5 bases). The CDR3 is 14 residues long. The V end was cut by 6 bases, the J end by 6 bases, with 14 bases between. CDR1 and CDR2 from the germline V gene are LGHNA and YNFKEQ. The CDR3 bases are TGTGCCAGCAGAAGAGCGGGGCTTTATGAAAAACTGTTTTTT. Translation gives CASRRAGLYEKLFF.

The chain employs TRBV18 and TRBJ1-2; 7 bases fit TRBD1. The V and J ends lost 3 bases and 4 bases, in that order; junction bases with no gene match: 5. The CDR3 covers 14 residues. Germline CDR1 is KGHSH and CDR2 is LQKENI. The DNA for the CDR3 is TGTGCCAGCTCACCGATAGACAGGGTCTATGGCTACACCTTC. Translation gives CASSPIDRVYGYTF.

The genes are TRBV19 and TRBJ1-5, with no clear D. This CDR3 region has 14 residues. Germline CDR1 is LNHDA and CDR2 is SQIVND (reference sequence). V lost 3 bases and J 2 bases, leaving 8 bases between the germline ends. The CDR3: CASSMARGNQPQHF. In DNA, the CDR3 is TGTGCCAGTAGTATGGCGAGGGGCAATCAGCCCCAGCATTTT.

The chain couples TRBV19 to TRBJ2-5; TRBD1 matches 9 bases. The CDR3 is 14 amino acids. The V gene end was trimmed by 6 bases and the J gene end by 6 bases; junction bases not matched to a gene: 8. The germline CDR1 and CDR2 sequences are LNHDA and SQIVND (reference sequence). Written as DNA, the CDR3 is TGTGCCAGTAGAGAAGGACAGGGGAGGAAGACCCAGTACTTC. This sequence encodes CASREGQGRKTQYF.

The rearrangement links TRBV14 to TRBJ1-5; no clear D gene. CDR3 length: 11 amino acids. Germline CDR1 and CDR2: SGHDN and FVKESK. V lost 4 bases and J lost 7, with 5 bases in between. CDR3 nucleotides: TGTGCCAGCAGCCTGGGACAGCCCCAGCATTTT. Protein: CASSLGQPQHF.

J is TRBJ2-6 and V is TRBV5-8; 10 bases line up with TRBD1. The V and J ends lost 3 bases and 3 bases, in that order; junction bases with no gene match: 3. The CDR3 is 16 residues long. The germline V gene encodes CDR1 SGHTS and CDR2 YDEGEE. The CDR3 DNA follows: TGTGCCAGCAGCTGGGACAGGGGCGGTGGGGCCAACGTCCTGACTTTC. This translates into CASSWDRGGGANVLTF.

The CDR3 region is CASSKPLKTGSYEQYF. The CDR3 DNA follows: TGTGCCAGCAGCAAACCACTAAAGACAGGATCCTACGAGCAGTACTTC. The genes are TRBV21-1 and TRBJ2-7; the listed D gene, TRBD1, was not tested against the DNA. TRBV21-1 is a recognized pseudogene. The CDR3 has 16 amino acids.

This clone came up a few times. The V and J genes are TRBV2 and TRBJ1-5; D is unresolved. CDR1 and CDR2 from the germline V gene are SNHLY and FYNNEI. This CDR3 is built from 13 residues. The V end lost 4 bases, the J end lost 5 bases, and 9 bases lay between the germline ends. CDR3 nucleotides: TGTGCCAGCAGTGTCCAGGTGCATCAGCCCCAGCATTTT. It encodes CASSVQVHQPQHF.

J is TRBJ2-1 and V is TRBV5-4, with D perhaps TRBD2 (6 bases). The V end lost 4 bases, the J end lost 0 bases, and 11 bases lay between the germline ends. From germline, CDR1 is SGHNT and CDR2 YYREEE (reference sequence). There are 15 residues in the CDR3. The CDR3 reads CASSRGMSSYNEQFF. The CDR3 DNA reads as TGTGCCAGCAGCCGGGGGATGAGCTCCTACAATGAGCAGTTCTTC.

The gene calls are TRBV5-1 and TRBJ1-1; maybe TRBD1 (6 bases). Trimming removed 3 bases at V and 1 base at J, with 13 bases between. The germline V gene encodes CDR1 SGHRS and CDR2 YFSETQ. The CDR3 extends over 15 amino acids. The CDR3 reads CASSSGASRNTEAFF. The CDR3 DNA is TGCGCCAGCAGCTCAGGGGCATCGAGGAACACTGAAGCTTTCTTT. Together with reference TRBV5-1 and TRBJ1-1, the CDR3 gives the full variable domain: KAGVTQTPRYLIKTRGQQVTLSCSPISGHRSVSWYQQTPGQGLQFLFEYFSETQRNKGNFPGRFSGRQFSNSRSEMNVSTLELGDSALYLCASSSGASRNTEAFFGQGTRLTVV.

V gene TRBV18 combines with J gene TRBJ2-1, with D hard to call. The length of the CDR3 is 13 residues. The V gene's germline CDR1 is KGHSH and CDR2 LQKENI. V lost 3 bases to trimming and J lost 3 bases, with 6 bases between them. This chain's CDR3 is CASSPPGYNEQFF. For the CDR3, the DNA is TGTGCCAGCTCACCGCCGGGCTACAATGAGCAGTTCTTC.

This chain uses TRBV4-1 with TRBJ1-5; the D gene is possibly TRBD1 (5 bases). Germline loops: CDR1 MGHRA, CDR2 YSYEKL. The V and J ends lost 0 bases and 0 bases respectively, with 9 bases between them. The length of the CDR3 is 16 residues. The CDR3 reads CASSQDRGLSNQPQHF. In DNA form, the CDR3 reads TGCGCCAGCAGCCAAGATAGGGGTCTTAGCAATCAGCCCCAGCATTTT.

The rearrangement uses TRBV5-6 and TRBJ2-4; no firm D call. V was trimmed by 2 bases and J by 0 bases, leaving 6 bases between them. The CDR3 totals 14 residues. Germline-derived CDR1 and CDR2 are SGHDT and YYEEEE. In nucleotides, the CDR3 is TGTGCCAGCAGCTTCCCTTTAGCCAAAAACATTCAGTACTTC. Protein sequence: CASSFPLAKNIQYF. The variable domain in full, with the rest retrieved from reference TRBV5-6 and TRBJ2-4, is DAGVTQSPTHLIKTRGQQVTLRCSPKSGHDTVSWYQQALGQGPQFIFQYYEEEERQRGNFPDRFSGHQFPNYSSELNVNALLLGDSALYLCASSFPLAKNIQYFGAGTRLSVL.

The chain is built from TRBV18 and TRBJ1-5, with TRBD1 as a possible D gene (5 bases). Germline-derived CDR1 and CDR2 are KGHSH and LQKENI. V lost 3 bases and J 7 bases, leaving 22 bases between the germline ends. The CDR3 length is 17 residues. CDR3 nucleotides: TGTGCCAGCTCACCTGCGTGGGGGGTAGGAGGTGACCAGCCCCAGCATTTT. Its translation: CASSPAWGVGGDQPQHF.

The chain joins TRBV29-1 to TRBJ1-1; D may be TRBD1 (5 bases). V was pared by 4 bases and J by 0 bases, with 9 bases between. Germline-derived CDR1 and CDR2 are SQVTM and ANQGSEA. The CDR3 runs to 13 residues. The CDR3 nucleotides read TGCAGCGTTGTAGGACATTTGAACACTGAAGCTTTCTTT. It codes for CSVVGHLNTEAFF.

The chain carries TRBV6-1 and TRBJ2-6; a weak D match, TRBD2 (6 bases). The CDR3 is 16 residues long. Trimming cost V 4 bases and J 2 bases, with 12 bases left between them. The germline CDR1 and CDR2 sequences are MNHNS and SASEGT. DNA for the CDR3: TGTGCCAGCAGTGCCCCGGAGCGGGCTGGGGCCAACGTCCTGACTTTC. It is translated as CASSAPERAGANVLTF.

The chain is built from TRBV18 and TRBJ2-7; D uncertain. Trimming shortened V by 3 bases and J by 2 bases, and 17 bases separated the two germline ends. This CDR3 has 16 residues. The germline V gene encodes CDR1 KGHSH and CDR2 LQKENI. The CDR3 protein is CASSPRKGRVAYEQYF. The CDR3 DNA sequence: TGTGCCAGCTCACCTAGGAAGGGCCGGGTAGCCTACGAGCAGTACTTC. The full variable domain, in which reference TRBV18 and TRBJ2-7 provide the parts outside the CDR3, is NAGVMQNPRHLVRRRGQEARLRCSPMKGHSHVYWYRQLPEEGLKFMVYLQKENIIDESGMPKERFSAEFPKEGPSILRIQQVVRGDSAAYFCASSPRKGRVAYEQYFGPGTRLTVT.

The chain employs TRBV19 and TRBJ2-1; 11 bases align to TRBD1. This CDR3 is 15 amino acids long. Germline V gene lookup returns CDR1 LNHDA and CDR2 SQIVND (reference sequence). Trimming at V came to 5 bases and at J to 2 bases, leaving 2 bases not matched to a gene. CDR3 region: CASSLGQGAYNEQFF. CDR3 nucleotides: TGTGCCAGTAGTCTGGGACAGGGGGCCTACAATGAGCAGTTCTTC.

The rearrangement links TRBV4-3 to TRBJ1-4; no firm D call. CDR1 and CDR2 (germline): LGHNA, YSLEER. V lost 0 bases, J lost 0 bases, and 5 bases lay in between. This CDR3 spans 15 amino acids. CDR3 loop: CASSQDRATNEKLFF. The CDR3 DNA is TGCGCCAGCAGCCAAGACAGAGCAACTAATGAAAAACTGTTTTTT.

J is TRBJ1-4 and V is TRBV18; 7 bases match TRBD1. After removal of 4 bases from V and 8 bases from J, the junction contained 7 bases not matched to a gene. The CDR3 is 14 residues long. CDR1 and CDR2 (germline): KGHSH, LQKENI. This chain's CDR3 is CASSRTGDKEKLFF. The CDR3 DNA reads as TGTGCCAGCTCACGTACAGGGGACAAAGAAAAACTGTTTTTT.

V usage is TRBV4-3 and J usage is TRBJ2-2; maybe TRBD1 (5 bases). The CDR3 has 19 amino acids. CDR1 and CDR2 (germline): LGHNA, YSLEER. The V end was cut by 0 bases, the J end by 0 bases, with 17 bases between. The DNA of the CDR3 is TGCGCCAGCAGCCAAGACTGGGGCAGGGTCGCGTCGAACACCGGGGAGCTGTTTTTT. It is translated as CASSQDWGRVASNTGELFF.

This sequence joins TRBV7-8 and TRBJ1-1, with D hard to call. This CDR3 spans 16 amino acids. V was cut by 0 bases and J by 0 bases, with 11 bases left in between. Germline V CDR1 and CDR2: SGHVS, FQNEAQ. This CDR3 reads CASSLALRPVNTEAFF. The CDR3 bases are TGTGCCAGCAGCTTAGCGCTTCGGCCGGTGAACACTGAAGCTTTCTTT.

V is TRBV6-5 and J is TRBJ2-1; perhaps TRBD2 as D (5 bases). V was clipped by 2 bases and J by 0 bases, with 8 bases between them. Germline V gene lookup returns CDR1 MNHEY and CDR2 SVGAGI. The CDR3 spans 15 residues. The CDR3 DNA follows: TGTGCCAGCAGTTACCGGGATATCTCCTACAATGAGCAGTTCTTC. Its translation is CASSYRDISYNEQFF.